This T cell receptor beta chain is from a study of glioma-infiltrating T cells after dendritic cell vaccination. This CDR3 has 12 amino acids. Per the germline V gene, CDR1 is MDHEN and CDR2 is SYDVKM. V was shortened by 9 bases and J by 3 bases, with 8 bases between the two germline ends. Assay: immunoSEQ multiplex PCR; the TCRdb copy retains only in-frame clones and omits some. The sample includes around 73,000 clones, approximately 80% of them seen just once. The origin of this receptor is a human donor with glioblastoma. This chain links TRBV28 with TRBJ2-2, with TRBD2 as a possible D gene (5 bases). The sample here was blood, taken before dendritic cell vaccination. In nucleotides, the CDR3 is TGTGCCAGTTCCGGGGACACCGGGGAGCTGTTTTTT. This sequence encodes CASSGDTGELFF.